A single sample gave rise to the 15 T cell receptor beta chains below, sequenced in a study of CD8 T cells in Susac syndrome. RNA amounts of roughly 0.5 to 1 ug underwent reverse transcription with random hexamers. MiXCR was run by TCRdb on the immunoSEQ multiplex PCR reads, yielding one entry per CDR3 protein. The sample comprises about 280,000 distinct CDR3 sequences, 80% to 90% of which are singletons, and 0.11% rests with the top ten. The sample comprised CD8+ T cells from PBMCs. The receptor set was obtained from a human donor with multiple sclerosis.

The chain joins TRBV18 to TRBJ2-1, with 7 bases lining up with TRBD2. The CDR3 has 16 residues. CDR1 and CDR2 from the germline V gene are KGHSH and LQKENI. With V trimmed by 5 bases and J by 4 bases, 11 bases remained unmatched. The CDR3 loop reads CASSIQTSRPYNEQFF. CDR3 DNA sequence: TGTGCCAGCTCAATACAGACTAGCAGACCGTACAATGAGCAGTTCTTC.

V is TRBV30 and J is TRBJ1-2, with a tentative D call TRBD1 (5 bases). CDR1 and CDR2 from the germline V gene are GTSNPN and SVGIG (reference sequence). The V end lost 0 bases, the J end lost 4 bases, and 12 bases lay between the germline ends. The length of the CDR3 is 14 residues. CDR3 in amino acids: CAWSVKGLLYGYTF. The CDR3 DNA follows: TGTGCCTGGAGTGTGAAGGGACTCCTCTATGGCTACACCTTC. Complete variable domain (other parts from reference TRBV30 and TRBJ1-2): SQTIHQWPATLVQPVGSPLSLECTVEGTSNPNLYWYRQAAGRGLQLLFYSVGIGQISSEVPQNLSASRPQDRQFILSSKKLLLSDSGFYLCAWSVKGLLYGYTFGSGTRLTVV.

As DNA, the CDR3 is TGCGCCAGCAGCTTGGAGGACTCGACTAGCCTTTTGAACACCGGGGAGCTGTTTTTT. The encoded protein is CASSLEDSTSLLNTGELFF. This chain uses TRBV5-1 with TRBJ2-2; 7 nucleotides agree with TRBD2. This CDR3 contains 19 residues. The germline gives CDR1 SGHRS, CDR2 YFSETQ. Trimming cost V 0 bases and J 1 base; bases outside gene matches: 12.

This clonotype was picked up one time. The J gene is TRBJ2-7, the V gene TRBV28, with 9 bases fitting TRBD1. J gave up 0 bases and V 7 bases, and 4 bases lay outside the gene matches. Germline CDR1 and CDR2: MDHEN and SYDVKM. This CDR3 has 14 residues. The CDR3: CASIWTGDSYEQYF. As DNA, the CDR3 is TGTGCCAGCATTTGGACAGGGGACTCCTACGAGCAGTACTTC.

The chain recombines TRBV10-3 with TRBJ2-7; D ambiguous. The ends were cut back, 0 bases at V and 1 base at J, with 10 bases in the middle. This CDR3 region has 15 residues. The germline V gene encodes CDR1 ENHRY and CDR2 SYGVKD. This CDR3 is CAISESLRDSYEQYF. For the CDR3, the DNA is TGTGCCATCAGTGAGTCGCTGCGTGATTCCTACGAGCAGTACTTC.

The genes are TRBV6-1 and TRBJ1-5, with D possibly matching TRBD1 (6 bases). This CDR3 is 16 amino acids long. Germline values: CDR1 MNHNS, CDR2 SASEGT. V was shortened by 2 bases and J by 1 base, with 12 bases between the two germline ends. CDR3 coding DNA: TGTGCCAGCAGTGAAATAACGGGGGCGAGCAATCAGCCCCAGCATTTT. It specifies CASSEITGASNQPQHF.

The chain joins TRBV27 to TRBJ2-2, with D tentatively TRBD1 or TRBD2 (5 bases each). CDR1 is MNHEY and CDR2 is SMNVEV in the germline V gene (reference sequence). V was clipped by 5 bases and J by 1 base, with 11 bases between them. The CDR3 covers 15 residues. CDR3 coding DNA: TGTGCCAGCAGTCCCCGGGACGGGAACACCGGGGAGCTGTTTTTT. Translating gives CASSPRDGNTGELFF.

The chain is built from TRBV9 and TRBJ2-5; 8 positions agree with TRBD1. This CDR3 spans 14 amino acids. Per the germline V gene, CDR1 is SGDLS and CDR2 is YYNGEE. The junction had 3 bases not matched to a gene; V was cut back by 0 bases and J by 5 bases. In DNA, the CDR3 is TGTGCCAGCAGCGTAGCGGACAGGGTGGAGACCCAGTACTTC. Translated: CASSVADRVETQYF. Looking up the rest from reference TRBV9 and TRBJ2-5 gives the full variable domain: DSGVTQTPKHLITATGQRVTLRCSPRSGDLSVYWYQQSLDQGLQFLIQYYNGEERAKGNILERFSAQQFPDLHSELNLSSLELGDSALYFCASSVADRVETQYFGPGTRLLVL.

The count of this clonotype is one. The chain carries TRBV14 and TRBJ1-6; 11 positions match TRBD1. V was pared by 4 bases and J by 8 bases, with 4 bases of the junction left unmatched. Germline V gene lookup returns CDR1 SGHDN and CDR2 FVKESK. The CDR3 sequence is 15 residues long. The CDR3 sequence: CASSLEGQGDSPLHF. CDR3 in DNA: TGTGCCAGCAGCCTGGAGGGACAGGGGGATTCACCCCTCCACTTT.

The V and J genes are TRBV10-3 and TRBJ2-3, with TRBD2 matching 10 bases. There are 14 residues in the CDR3. Germline CDR1 reads ENHRY; CDR2 reads SYGVKD. V lost 11 bases, J lost 2 bases, and 7 bases stayed unmatched. CDR3 nucleotide sequence: TGTGCCGTCGCTACTAGCGGGGACACAGATACGCAGTATTTT. It translates to CAVATSGDTDTQYF.

This clonotype occurred a few times. The CDR3 region is CASRSGGVAHEQYF. The CDR3 bases are TGTGCCAGCCGCTCGGGGGGGGTGGCCCACGAGCAGTACTTC. The chain is built from TRBV19 and TRBJ2-7; TRBD2 aligns across 8 bases. With 9 bases clipped from V and 5 bases from J, the junction kept 12 bases outside the gene matches. This CDR3 contains 14 residues. Germline CDR1 is LNHDA and CDR2 is SQIVND (reference sequence).

This clonotype has only a few counts. This rearrangement joins TRBV14 to TRBJ2-7; 8 bases are a match to TRBD1. V trimming: 2 bases; J trimming: 1 base; junction bases outside the gene matches: 1. Germline V gene lookup returns CDR1 SGHDN and CDR2 FVKESK. The CDR3 consists of 14 residues. CDR3 coding DNA: TGTGCCAGCAGCCAAAGGACAGGGTCCTACGAGCAGTACTTC. Amino acid sequence: CASSQRTGSYEQYF.

The J gene is TRBJ2-5, the V gene TRBV9; 8 nucleotides align to TRBD2. The J segment lost 4 bases and the V segment lost 2 bases, leaving 4 bases of the junction unmatched. The germline V gene encodes CDR1 SGDLS and CDR2 YYNGEE. The CDR3 is 14 residues long. The CDR3 sequence: CASSVSGTRETQYF. The CDR3 DNA reads TGTGCCAGCAGCGTTAGCGGGACTCGAGAGACCCAGTACTTC.

The chain is built from TRBV3-1 and TRBJ2-4; 8 positions agree with TRBD2. V shed 1 base, J shed 7 bases, and the junction held 12 bases outside the gene matches. Germline values: CDR1 LGHDT, CDR2 YNNKEL (reference sequence). This CDR3 has 17 residues. In DNA, the CDR3 is TGTGCCAGCAGCCAAGTACCGGGAGGGCTATTGAATAACATTCAGTACTTC. It yields the protein CASSQVPGGLLNNIQYF.

This CDR3 reads CASSLNWRYEQYF. In DNA, the CDR3 is TGTGCCAGCAGCTTAAATTGGCGGTACGAGCAGTACTTC. The J gene is TRBJ2-7, the V gene TRBV11-2, with unresolved D. CDR1 is SGHAT, CDR2 FQNNGV, per germline. V lost 2 bases to trimming and J lost 4 bases, with 9 bases between them. This CDR3 is 13 amino acids long.